This TCR beta chain comes out of a study of blood T cell repertoires in COVID-19. Per germline, CDR1 SQVTM and CDR2 ANQGSEA. This CDR3 contains 12 residues. V was trimmed by 8 bases and J by 0 bases, leaving 10 bases between them. Assay: immunoSEQ multiplex PCR; the TCRdb copy retains only in-frame clones and omits some. The sample has 130,000 or so clones, 88% seen once. The rearrangement uses TRBV29-1 and TRBJ2-5, with unresolved D. The TCR sequence derives from a human donor with COVID-19, enrolled during active disease. The donor label of this sample is uncertain. Sequencing was performed on peripheral blood. The CDR3 coding sequence is TGCAGCTTCCACATGAACCAAGAGACCCAGTACTTC. Its protein is CSFHMNQETQYF.